This T cell receptor (beta chain) was recorded in a study of vaccination effects on CD4 cells after COVID-19. The CDR3 is 17 residues long. Deletions cut 4 bases from V and 0 bases from J, with 18 bases between. Germline loops: CDR1 SGHVS, CDR2 FNYEAQ. Expansion with viral peptide pools was applied to antigen-specific CD4+ T cells by the ViraFEST assay prior to sequencing. Researchers isolated CD4+ T cells once about eleven days of culture had elapsed. By PCR, the person was confirmed to have had SARS-CoV-2 infection between March and December 2020. The authors exchanged half the medium for IL-2 medium on days 3 and 7. TCRdb's table, derived via immunoSEQ multiplex PCR, lists solely in-frame clones and lacks some. This table has fewer than 25,000 clones, nearly 75% appearing once. This clone has only a few counts. What it recognizes is unknown.

The receptor's source is a human donor who had a prior SARS-CoV-2 infection. The rearrangement joins TRBV7-6 to TRBJ1-1; no reliable D call. The specimen comprised CD4+ T cells from PBMCs cultured with a peptide pool, sampled before COVID-19 vaccination. This CDR3 reads CASSSPRGTRMNTEAFF. CDR3 nucleotides: TGTGCCAGCAGCTCCCCACGGGGTACGCGGATGAACACTGAAGCTTTCTTT.